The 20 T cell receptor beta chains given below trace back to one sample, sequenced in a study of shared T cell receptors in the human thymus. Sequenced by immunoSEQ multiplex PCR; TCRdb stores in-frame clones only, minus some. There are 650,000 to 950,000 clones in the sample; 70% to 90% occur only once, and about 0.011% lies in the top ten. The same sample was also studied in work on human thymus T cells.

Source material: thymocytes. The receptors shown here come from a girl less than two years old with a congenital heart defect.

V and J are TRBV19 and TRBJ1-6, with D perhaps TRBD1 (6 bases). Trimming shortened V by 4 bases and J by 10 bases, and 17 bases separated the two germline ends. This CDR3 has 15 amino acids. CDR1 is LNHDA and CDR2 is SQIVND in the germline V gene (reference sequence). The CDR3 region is CASSTPGTLRSPLHF. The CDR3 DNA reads TGTGCCAGTAGTACCCCAGGGACACTACGATCACCCCTCCACTTT.

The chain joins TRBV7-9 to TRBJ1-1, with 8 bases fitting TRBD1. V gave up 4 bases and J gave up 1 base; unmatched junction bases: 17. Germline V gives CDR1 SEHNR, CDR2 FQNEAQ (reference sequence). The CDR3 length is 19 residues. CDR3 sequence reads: CASSSWLGNTGTGNTEAFF. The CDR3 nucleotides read TGTGCCAGCAGCTCATGGTTAGGCAACACCGGGACAGGGAACACTGAAGCTTTCTTT.

CDR3 protein: CASNQKVFLAEAFF. In DNA, the CDR3 is TGTGCCAGCAACCAAAAGGTGTTTCTAGCTGAAGCTTTCTTT. The V gene is TRBV6-1, the J gene TRBJ1-1; D not resolved. V was shortened by 7 bases and J by 6 bases, with 18 bases between the two germline ends. Germline CDR1 reads MNHNS; CDR2 reads SASEGT. This CDR3 is 14 amino acids long.

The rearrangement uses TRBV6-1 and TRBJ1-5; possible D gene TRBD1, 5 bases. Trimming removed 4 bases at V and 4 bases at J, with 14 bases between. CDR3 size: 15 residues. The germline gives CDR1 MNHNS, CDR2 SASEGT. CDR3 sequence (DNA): TGTGCCAGCAGTGTCCGCGGGGGTTCTAATCAGCCCCAGCATTTT. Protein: CASSVRGGSNQPQHF.

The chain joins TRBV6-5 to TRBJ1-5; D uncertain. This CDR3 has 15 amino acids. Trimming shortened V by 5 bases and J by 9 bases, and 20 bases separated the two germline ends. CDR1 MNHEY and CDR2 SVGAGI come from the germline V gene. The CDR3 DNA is TGTGCCAGCAGTCCGGGTCATCCGGATGTGGGGCCCCAGCATTTT. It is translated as CASSPGHPDVGPQHF.

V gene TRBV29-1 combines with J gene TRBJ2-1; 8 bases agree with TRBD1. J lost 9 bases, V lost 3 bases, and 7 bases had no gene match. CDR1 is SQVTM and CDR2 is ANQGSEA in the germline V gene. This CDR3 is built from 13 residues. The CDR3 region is CSVEYQGAGEQFF. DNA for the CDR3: TGCAGCGTTGAGTATCAGGGGGCAGGTGAGCAGTTCTTC.

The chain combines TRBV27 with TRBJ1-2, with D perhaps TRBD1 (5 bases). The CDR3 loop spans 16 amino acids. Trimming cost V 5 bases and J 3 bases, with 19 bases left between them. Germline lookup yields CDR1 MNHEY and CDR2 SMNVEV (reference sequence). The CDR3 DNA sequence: TGTGCCAGCAGTAACCGAAACCAGGGAAATGACTATGGCTACACCTTC. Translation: CASSNRNQGNDYGYTF.

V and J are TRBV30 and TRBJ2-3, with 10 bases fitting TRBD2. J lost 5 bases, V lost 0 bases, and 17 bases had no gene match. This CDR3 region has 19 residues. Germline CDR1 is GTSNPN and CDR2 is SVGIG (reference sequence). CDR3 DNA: TGTGCCTGGAGTGTAAACCAGCGGGGGGGCCCGTTCCGTGGAGATACGCAGTATTTT. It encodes CAWSVNQRGGPFRGDTQYF.

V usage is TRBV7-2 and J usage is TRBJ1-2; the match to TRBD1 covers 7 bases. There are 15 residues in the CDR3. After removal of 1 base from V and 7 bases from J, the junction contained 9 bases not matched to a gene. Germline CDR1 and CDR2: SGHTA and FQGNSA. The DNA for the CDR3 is TGTGCCAGCAGCTTAGGGATTTACAGGGGAGGTGGCTACACCTTC. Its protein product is CASSLGIYRGGGYTF.

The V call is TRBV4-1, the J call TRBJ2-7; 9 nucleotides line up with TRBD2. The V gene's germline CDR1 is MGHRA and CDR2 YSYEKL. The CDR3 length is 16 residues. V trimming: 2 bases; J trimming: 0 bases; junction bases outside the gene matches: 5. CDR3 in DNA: TGCGCCAGCAGCCAAACCCTAGCGGGGAGCTCCTACGAGCAGTACTTC. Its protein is CASSQTLAGSSYEQYF.

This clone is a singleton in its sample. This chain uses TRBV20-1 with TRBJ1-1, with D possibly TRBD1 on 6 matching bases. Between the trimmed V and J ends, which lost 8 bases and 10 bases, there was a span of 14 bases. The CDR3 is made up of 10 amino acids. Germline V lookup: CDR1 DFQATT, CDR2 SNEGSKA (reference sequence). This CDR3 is CSTDWGRAFF. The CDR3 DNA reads TGCAGTACCGATTGGGGGCGAGCTTTCTTT.

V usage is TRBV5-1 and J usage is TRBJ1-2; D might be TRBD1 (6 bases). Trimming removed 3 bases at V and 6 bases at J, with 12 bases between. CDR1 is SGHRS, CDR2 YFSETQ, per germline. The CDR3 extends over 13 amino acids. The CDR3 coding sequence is TGCGCCAGCAGCTCGCGGGGGCGCAATGGCTACACCTTC. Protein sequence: CASSSRGRNGYTF. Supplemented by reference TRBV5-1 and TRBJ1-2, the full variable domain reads KAGVTQTPRYLIKTRGQQVTLSCSPISGHRSVSWYQQTPGQGLQFLFEYFSETQRNKGNFPGRFSGRQFSNSRSEMNVSTLELGDSALYLCASSSRGRNGYTFGSGTRLTVV.

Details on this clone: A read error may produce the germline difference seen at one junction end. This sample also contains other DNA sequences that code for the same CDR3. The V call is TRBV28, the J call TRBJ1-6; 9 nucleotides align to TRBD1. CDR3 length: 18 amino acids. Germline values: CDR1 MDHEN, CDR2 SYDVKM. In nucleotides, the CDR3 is TGTGCCAGCAGTGACACACAGGGGGCTGACCTTTATAATTCCCCCCTCCACTTT. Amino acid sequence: CASSDTQGADLYNSPLHF.

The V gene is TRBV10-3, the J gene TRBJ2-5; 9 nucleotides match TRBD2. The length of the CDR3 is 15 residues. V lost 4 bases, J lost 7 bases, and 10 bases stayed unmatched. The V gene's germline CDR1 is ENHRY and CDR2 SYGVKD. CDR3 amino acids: CAISGVAGGPLTQYF. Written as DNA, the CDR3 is TGTGCCATCAGTGGGGTGGCGGGGGGGCCGCTGACCCAGTACTTC.

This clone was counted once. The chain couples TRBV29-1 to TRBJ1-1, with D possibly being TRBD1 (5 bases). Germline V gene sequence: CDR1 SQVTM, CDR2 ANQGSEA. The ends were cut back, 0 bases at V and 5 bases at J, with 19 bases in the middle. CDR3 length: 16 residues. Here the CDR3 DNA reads TGCAGCGTTGAAGAGGGGTCAAATCGGGGGAAAACTGAAGCTTTCTTT. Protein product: CSVEEGSNRGKTEAFF.

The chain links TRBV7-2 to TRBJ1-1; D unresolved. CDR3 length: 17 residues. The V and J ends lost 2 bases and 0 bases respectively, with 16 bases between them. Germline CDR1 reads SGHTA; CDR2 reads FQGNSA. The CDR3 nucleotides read TGTGCCAGCAGCTTACTCGGCGGCCCGAGCATGAACACTGAAGCTTTCTTT. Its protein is CASSLLGGPSMNTEAFF. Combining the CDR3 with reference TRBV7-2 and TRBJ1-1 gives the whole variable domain GAGVSQSPSNKVTEKGKDVELRCDPISGHTALYWYRQSLGQGLEFLIYFQGNSAPDKSGLPSDRFSAERTGGSVSTLTIQRTQQEDSAVYLCASSLLGGPSMNTEAFFGQGTRLTVV.

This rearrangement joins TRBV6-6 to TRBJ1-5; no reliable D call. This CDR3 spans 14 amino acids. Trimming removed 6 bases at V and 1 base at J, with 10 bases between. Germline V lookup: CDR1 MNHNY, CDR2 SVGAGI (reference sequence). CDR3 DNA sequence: TGTGCCAGCAGGAAACAGCTAAGCAATCAGCCCCAGCATTTT. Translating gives CASRKQLSNQPQHF.

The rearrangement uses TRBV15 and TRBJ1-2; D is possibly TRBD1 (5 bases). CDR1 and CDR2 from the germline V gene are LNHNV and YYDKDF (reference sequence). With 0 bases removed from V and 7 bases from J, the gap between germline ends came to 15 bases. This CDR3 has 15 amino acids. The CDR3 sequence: CATSRDQGEFGGYTF. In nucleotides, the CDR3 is TGTGCCACCAGCAGAGATCAGGGCGAATTCGGTGGCTACACCTTC. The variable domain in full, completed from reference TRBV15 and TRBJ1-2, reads DAMVIQNPRYQVTQFGKPVTLSCSQTLNHNVMYWYQQKSSQAPKLLFHYYDKDFNNEADTPDNFQSRRPNTSFCFLDIRSPGLGDTAMYLCATSRDQGEFGGYTFGSGTRLTVV.

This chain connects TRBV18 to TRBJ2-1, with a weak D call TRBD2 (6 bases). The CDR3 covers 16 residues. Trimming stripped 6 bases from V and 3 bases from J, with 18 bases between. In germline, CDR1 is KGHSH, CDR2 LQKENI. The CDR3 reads CASSPAGLVNYNEQFF. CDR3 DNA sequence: TGTGCCAGCTCCCCGGCGGGACTCGTAAACTACAATGAGCAGTTCTTC.

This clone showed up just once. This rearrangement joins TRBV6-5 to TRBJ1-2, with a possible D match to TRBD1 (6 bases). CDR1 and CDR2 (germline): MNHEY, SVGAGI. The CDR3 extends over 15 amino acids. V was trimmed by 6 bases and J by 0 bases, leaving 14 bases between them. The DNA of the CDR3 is TGTGCCAGCAGACGCCAGGGGTGGGCTAACTATGGCTACACCTTC. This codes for CASRRQGWANYGYTF.